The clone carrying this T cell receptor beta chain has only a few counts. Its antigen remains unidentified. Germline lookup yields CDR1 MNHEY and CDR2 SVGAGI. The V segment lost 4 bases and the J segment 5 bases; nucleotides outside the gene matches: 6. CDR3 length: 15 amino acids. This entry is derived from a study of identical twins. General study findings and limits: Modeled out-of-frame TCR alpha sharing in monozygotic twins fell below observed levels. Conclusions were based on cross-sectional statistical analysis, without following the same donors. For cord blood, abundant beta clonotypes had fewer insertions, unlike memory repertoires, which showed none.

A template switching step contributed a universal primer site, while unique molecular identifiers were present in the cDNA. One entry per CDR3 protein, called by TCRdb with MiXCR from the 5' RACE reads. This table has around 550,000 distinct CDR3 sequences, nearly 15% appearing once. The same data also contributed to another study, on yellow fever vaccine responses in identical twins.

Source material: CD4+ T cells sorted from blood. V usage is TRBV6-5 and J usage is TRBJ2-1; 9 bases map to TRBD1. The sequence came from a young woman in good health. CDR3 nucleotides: TGTGCCAGCAGTTCCCCCGGGACAGGGAACAATGAGCAGTTCTTC. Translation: CASSSPGTGNNEQFF.